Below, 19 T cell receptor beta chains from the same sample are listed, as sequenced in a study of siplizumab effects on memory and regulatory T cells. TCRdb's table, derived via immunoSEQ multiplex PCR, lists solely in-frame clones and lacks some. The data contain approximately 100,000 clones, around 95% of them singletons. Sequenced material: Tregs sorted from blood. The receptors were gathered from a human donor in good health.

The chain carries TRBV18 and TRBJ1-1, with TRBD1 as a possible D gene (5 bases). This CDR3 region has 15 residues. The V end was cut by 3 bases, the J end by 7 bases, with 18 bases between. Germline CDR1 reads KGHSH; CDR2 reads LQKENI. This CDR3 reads CASSPTGDSGIEAFF. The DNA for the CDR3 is TGTGCCAGCTCACCCACGGGGGACTCGGGGATTGAAGCTTTCTTT.

DNA of the CDR3: TGTGCCAGCAGACCCGGGACTAGACTAGAGCAGTACTTC. The encoded protein is CASRPGTRLEQYF. The gene calls are TRBV28 and TRBJ2-7; 8 bases line up with TRBD2. This CDR3 region has 13 residues. The J segment lost 7 bases and the V segment lost 6 bases, leaving 8 bases of the junction unmatched. From germline, CDR1 is MDHEN and CDR2 SYDVKM.

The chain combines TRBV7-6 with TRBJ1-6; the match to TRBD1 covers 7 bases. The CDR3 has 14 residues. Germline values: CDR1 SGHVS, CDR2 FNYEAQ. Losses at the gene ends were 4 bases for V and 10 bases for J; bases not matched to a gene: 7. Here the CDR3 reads CASSSGTAGSPLHF. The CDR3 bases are TGTGCCAGCAGCTCCGGGACAGCTGGCTCACCCCTCCACTTT.

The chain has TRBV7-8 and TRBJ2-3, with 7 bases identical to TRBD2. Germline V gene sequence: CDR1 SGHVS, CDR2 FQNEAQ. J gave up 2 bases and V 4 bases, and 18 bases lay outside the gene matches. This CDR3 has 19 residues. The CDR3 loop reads CASSWKLANARAVTDTQYF. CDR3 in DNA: TGTGCCAGCAGCTGGAAACTAGCGAACGCGCGCGCCGTCACAGATACGCAGTATTTT.

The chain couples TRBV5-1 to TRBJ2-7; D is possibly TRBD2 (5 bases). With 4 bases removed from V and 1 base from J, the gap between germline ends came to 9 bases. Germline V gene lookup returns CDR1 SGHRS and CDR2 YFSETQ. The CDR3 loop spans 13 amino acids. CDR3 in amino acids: CASSPRDSYEQYF. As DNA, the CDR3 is TGCGCCAGCAGCCCCCGGGATTCCTACGAGCAGTACTTC.

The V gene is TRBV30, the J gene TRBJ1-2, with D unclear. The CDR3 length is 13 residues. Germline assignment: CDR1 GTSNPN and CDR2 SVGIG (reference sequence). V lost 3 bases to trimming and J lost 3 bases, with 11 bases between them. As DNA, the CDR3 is TGTGCCTGGAGCCGGTATAGGGACTATGGCTACACCTTC. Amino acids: CAWSRYRDYGYTF.

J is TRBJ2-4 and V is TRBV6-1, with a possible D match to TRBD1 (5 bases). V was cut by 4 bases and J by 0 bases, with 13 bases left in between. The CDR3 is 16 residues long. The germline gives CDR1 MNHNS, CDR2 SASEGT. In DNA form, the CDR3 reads TGTGCCAGCAGTGGACGACAGAAGTTAGCCAAAAACATTCAGTACTTC. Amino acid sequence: CASSGRQKLAKNIQYF.

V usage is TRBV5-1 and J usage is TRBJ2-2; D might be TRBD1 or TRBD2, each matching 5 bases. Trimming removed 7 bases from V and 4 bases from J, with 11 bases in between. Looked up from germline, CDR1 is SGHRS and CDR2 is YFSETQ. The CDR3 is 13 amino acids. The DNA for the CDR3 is TGCGCCAGCTCCGGGACCCTCACCGGGGAGCTGTTTTTT. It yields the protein CASSGTLTGELFF.

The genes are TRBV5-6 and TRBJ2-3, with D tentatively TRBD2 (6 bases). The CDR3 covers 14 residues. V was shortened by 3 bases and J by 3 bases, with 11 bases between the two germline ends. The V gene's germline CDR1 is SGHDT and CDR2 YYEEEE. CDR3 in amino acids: CASSSGLSTDTQYF. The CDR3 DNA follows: TGTGCCAGCAGCTCAGGACTATCGACAGATACGCAGTATTTT.

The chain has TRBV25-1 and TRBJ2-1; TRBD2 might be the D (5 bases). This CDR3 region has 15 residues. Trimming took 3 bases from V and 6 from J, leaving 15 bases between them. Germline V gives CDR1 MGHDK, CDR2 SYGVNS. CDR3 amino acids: CASSDPRGLINEQFF. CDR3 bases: TGTGCCAGCAGTGACCCGCGCGGGTTGATCAATGAGCAGTTCTTC.

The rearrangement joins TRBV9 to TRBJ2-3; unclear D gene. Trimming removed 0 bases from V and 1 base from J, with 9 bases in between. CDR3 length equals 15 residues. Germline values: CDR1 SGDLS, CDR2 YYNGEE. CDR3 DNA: TGTGCCAGCAGCGTAGTAGGTCACGGCACAGATACGCAGTATTTT. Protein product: CASSVVGHGTDTQYF.

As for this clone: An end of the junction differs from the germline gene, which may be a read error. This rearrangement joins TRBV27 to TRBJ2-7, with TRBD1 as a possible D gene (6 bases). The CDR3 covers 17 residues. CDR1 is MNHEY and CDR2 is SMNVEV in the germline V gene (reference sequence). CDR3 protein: CASSLVGWGHTPYGQYF. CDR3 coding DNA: TGTGCCAGCAGTTTAGTAGGTTGGGGACATACACCCTACGGGCAGTACTTC.

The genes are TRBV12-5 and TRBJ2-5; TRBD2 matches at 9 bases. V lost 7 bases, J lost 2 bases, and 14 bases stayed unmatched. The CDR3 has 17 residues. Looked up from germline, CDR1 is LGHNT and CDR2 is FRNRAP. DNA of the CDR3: TGTGCTAGTGCCCCAGGGGCGGGAGGGCTTGGGCAAGAGACCCAGTACTTC. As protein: CASAPGAGGLGQETQYF.

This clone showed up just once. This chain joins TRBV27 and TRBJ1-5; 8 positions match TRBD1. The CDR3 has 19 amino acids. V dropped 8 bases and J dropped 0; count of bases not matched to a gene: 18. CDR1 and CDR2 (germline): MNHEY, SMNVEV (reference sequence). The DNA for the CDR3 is TGTGCCAGCCGACGAACCGGGACAGGCCTGAAATATAGCAATCAGCCCCAGCATTTT. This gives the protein CASRRTGTGLKYSNQPQHF.

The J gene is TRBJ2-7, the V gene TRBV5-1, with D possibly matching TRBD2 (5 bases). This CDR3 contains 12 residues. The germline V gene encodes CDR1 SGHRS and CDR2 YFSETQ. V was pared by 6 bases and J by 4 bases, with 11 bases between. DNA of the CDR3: TGCGCCAGCAACGGGATAAATTACGAGCAGTACTTC. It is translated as CASNGINYEQYF.

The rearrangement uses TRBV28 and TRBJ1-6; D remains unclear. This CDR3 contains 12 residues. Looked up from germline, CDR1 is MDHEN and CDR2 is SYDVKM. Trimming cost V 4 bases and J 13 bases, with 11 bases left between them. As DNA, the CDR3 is TGTGCCAGCAGTTCACAATCTCGTCCCCTCCACTTT. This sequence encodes CASSSQSRPLHF. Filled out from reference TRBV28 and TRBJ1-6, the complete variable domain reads DVKVTQSSRYLVKRTGEKVFLECVQDMDHENMFWYRQDPGLGLRLIYFSYDVKMKEKGDIPEGYSVSREKKERFSLILESASTNQTSMYLCASSSQSRPLHFGNGTRLTVT.

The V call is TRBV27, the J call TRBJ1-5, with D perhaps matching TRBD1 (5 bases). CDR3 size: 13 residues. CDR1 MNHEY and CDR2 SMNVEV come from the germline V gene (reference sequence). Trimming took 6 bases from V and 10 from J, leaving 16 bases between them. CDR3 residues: CASSISTGFPQHF. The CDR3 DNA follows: TGTGCCAGCAGCATAAGCACAGGCTTTCCCCAGCATTTT.

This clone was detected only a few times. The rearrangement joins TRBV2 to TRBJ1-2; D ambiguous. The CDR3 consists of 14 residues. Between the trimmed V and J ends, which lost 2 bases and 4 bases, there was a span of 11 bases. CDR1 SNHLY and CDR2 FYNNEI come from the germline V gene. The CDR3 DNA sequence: TGTGCCAGCAGTGAACAAGGGATCGGCTATGGCTACACCTTC. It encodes CASSEQGIGYGYTF.

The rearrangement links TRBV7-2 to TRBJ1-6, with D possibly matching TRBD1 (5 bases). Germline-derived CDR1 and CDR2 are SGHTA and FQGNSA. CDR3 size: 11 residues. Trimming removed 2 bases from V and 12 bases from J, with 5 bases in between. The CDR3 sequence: CASSLQGPLHF. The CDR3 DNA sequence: TGTGCCAGCAGCTTACAGGGACCCCTCCACTTT.